Listed below are T cell receptor beta chains from one sample, sequenced in a study of T cells in Graves' hyperthyroidism and ophthalmopathy. MiXCR was run by TCRdb on the multiplex PCR reads, yielding one entry per CDR3 protein. The sample consists of hundreds of thousands of distinct CDR3 sequences, around 14% of them appearing once. Sequencing was carried out using blood. These receptors all come from a woman between 18 and 29 years old with Graves' hyperthyroidism. Both conserved end residues are part of each CDR3. A D gene is named only where the DNA matches it firmly. Size values are once, few and many counts, or a class for expanded clones, and some rows have none.

CDR3	size	V	J	D
CASSPGLAGLTDTQYF	few	TRBV11-1	TRBJ2-3	TRBD2
CASSGRVGSLSTDTQYF	many	TRBV7-2	TRBJ2-3	.
CASSLVYQKNTEAFF	many	TRBV7-2	TRBJ1-1	.
CASSSRDREGNEQFF	.	TRBV7-9	TRBJ2-1	TRBD1
CASKGGLAGPKNIQYF	.	TRBV2	TRBJ2-4	TRBD2
CASSYHPRTKRNNEQFF	few	TRBV6-2/TRBV6-3	TRBJ2-1	.
CASSLEGLAGGRYNEQFF	many	TRBV5-1	TRBJ2-1	TRBD2
CASRRSGGLGYTF	many	TRBV2	TRBJ1-2	.
CASSLLVSGGLNIQYF	.	TRBV7-9	TRBJ2-4	TRBD2
CSALPSGGAGETQYF	many	TRBV20-1	TRBJ2-5	TRBD2
CASTTGTGVNQPQHF	.	TRBV19	TRBJ1-5	TRBD1
CASSYSEGPAKNIQYF	many	TRBV6-2/TRBV6-3	TRBJ2-4	.
CSAITTPTSNQPQHF	many	TRBV20-1	TRBJ1-5	.
CASSPLRLANYGYTF	many	TRBV7-9	TRBJ1-2	.
CSAPPGLAGGGVFGQYF	many	TRBV20-1	TRBJ2-7	TRBD2
CASSGLWVVNQPQHF	many	TRBV28	TRBJ1-5	.
CASSQQGSNYGYTF	.	TRBV5-1	TRBJ1-2	.
CASSLDRGSLMEKLFF	.	TRBV7-2	TRBJ1-4	TRBD1
CASATTGGTGELFF	.	TRBV4-1	TRBJ2-2	TRBD1
CASSPTSDYNEQFF	many	TRBV3-1	TRBJ2-1	TRBD2
CASSLAVDTGELFF	many	TRBV7-2	TRBJ2-2	.
CASSPSLGEGDTQYF	.	TRBV7-7	TRBJ2-3	.
CASSPQDGGTEAFF	many	TRBV7-9	TRBJ1-1	.